Here is one T cell receptor (beta chain) with its context. The protocol was immunoSEQ multiplex PCR, while the TCRdb copy is restricted to in-frame clones and leaves out a portion. Seen here are about 270,000 clones, around 86% observed once, and the top ten hold around 15%. This entry belongs to a study of blood T cell repertoires in COVID-19. The participants were between about 18 and 90 years old and came from under 25 US areas. Each participant's cohort was designated according to participant-reported clinical history. Cohort 3 donors counted as recovered after two negative PCRs, clearance, or resolved symptoms. The TCR sequence derives from a man aged 18 to 29 who had recovered from COVID-19. The sequenced material came from PBMCs or T cells enriched from blood (not recorded which).

CDR3 DNA sequence: TGTGCCAGCAGTTATGACAGGGGAGGTGAAGCTTTCTTT. It is translated as CASSYDRGGEAFF. The V gene is TRBV6-5, the J gene TRBJ1-1, with TRBD1 matching 8 bases. Germline V lookup: CDR1 MNHEY, CDR2 SVGAGI. The V gene end was trimmed by 3 bases and the J gene end by 7 bases; junction bases not matched to a gene: 4. The CDR3 runs 13 residues.